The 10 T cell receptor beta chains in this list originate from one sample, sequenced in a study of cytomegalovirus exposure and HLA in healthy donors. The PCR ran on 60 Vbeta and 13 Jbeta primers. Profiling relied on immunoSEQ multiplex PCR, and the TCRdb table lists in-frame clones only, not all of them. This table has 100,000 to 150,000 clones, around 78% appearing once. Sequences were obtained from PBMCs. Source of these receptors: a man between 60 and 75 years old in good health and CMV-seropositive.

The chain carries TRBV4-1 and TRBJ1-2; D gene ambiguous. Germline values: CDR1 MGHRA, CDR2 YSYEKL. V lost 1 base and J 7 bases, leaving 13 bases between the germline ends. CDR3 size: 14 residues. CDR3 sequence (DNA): TGCGCCAGCAGCCAAGTCGAGGGCGGCGGTGGCTACACCTTC. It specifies CASSQVEGGGGYTF.

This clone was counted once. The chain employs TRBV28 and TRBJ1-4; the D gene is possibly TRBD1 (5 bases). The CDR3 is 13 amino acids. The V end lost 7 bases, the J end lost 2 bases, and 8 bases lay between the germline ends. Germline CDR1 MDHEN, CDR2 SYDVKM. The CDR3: CASIGATNEKLFF. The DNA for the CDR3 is TGTGCCAGCATTGGGGCGACTAATGAAAAACTGTTTTTT. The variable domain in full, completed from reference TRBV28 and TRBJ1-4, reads DVKVTQSSRYLVKRTGEKVFLECVQDMDHENMFWYRQDPGLGLRLIYFSYDVKMKEKGDIPEGYSVSREKKERFSLILESASTNQTSMYLCASIGATNEKLFFGSGTQLSVL.

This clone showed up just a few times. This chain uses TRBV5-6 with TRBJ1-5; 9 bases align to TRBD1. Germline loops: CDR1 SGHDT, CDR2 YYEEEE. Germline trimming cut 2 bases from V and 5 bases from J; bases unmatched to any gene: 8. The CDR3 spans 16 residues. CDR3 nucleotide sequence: TGTGCCAGCAGCTTCGGACCGACAGGGGGTTATCAGCCCCAGCATTTT. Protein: CASSFGPTGGYQPQHF.

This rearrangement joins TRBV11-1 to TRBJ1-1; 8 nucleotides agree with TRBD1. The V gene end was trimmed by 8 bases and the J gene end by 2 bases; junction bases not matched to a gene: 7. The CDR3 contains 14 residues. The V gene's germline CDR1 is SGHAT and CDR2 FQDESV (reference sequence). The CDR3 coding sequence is TGTGCCAGCGCAGGACAGGGAATCAACACTGAAGCTTTCTTT. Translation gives CASAGQGINTEAFF.

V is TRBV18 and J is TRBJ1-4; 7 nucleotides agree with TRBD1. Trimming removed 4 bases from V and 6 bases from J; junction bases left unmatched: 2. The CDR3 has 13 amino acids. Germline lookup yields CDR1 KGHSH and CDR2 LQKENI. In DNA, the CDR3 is TGTGCCAGCTCACGACAGGGCGATGAAAAACTGTTTTTT. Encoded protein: CASSRQGDEKLFF.

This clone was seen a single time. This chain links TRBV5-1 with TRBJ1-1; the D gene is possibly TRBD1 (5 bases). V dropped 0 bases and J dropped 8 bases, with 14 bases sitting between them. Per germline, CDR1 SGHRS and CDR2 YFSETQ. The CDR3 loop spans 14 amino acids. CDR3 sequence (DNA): TGCGCCAGCAGCTTGGATCGGGGGGGGGTCGAAGCTTTCTTT. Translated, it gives CASSLDRGGVEAFF.

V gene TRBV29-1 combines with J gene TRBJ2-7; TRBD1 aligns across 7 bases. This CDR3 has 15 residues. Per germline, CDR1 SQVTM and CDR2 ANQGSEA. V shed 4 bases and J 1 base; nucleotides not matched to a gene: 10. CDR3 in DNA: TGCAGCGTTGTTCCCAGGGGGATAGCGTCCTACGAGCAGTACTTC. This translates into CSVVPRGIASYEQYF.

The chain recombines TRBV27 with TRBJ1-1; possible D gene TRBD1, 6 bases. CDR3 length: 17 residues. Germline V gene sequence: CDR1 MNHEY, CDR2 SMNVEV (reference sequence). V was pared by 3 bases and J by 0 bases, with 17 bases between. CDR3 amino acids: CASSFPRGGDMNTEAFF. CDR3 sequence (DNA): TGTGCCAGCAGTTTCCCTAGAGGGGGGGACATGAACACTGAAGCTTTCTTT.

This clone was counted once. Here the CDR3 reads CASASQGVFDEQYF. CDR3 coding DNA: TGTGCCAGCGCCTCCCAGGGGGTATTTGACGAGCAGTACTTC. V is TRBV11-2 and J is TRBJ2-7; 7 bases line up with TRBD1. CDR1 is SGHAT, CDR2 FQNNGV, per germline. After removal of 8 bases from V and 5 bases from J, the junction contained 12 bases not matched to a gene. CDR3 size: 14 residues.

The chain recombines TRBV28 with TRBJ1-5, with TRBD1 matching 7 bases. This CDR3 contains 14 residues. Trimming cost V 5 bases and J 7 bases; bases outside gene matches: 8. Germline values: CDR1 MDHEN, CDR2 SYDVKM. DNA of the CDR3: TGTGCCAGCAGTCCGAGACAGGGTGTGCAGCCCCAGCATTTT. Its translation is CASSPRQGVQPQHF. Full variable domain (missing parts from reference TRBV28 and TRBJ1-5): DVKVTQSSRYLVKRTGEKVFLECVQDMDHENMFWYRQDPGLGLRLIYFSYDVKMKEKGDIPEGYSVSREKKERFSLILESASTNQTSMYLCASSPRQGVQPQHFGDGTRLSIL.